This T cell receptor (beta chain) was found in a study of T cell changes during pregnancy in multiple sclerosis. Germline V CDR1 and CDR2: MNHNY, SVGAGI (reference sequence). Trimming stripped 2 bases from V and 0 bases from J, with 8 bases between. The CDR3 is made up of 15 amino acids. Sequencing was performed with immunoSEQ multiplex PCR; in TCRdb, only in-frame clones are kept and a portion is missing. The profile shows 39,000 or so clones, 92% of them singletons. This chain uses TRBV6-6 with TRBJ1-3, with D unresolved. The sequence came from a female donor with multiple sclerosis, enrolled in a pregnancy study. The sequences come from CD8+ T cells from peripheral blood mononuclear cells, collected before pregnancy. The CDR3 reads CASSYLSGSGNTIYF. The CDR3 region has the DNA TGTGCCAGCAGTTACCTGTCGGGCTCTGGAAACACCATATATTTT.